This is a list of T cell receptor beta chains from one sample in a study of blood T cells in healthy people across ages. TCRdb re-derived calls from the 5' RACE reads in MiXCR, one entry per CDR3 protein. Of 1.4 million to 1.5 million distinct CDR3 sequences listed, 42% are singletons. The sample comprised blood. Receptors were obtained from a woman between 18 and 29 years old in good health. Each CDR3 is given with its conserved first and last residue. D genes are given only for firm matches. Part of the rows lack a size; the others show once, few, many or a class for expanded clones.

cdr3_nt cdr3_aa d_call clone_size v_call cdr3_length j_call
TGTGCCAGCAGCGAAGGACAGGGGAGTCAGCCCCAGCATTTT CASSEGQGSQPQHF TRBD1 - TRBV5-5 14 TRBJ1-5
TGTGCCACCAGCCCCCCGGGGCTAAGCTCCTACGAGCAGTACTTC CATSPPGLSSYEQYF - - TRBV15 15 TRBJ2-7
TGTGCCAGCAGTGGGACAGGGTCACCAATCTCCTACAATGAGCAGTTCTTC CASSGTGSPISYNEQFF TRBD1 few TRBV25-1 17 TRBJ2-1
TGCAGTGCTAGGCTGGCTAGCGGGGTGGAGACCCAGTACTTC CSARLASGVETQYF TRBD2 - TRBV20-1 14 TRBJ2-5
TGTGCCAGCAGCCAAGCCACCGGGACTATCTCCTACAATGAGCAGTTCTTC CASSQATGTISYNEQFF TRBD2 - TRBV3-1 17 TRBJ2-1
TGTGCCACCAGCCCGGAGGTAGCGTTATACAATGAGCAGTTCTTC CATSPEVALYNEQFF - few TRBV15 15 TRBJ2-1
TGTGCCAGCAGCTCTACAGGGTTCTGGGAGCAGTACTTC CASSSTGFWEQYF - - TRBV5-5 13 TRBJ2-7
TGCAGTGCTGGGGACTCCGACAATGAGCAGTTCTTC CSAGDSDNEQFF - - TRBV20-1 12 TRBJ2-1
TGCAGTGCTTCAACCGGGGGTCATAGCAATCAGCCCCAGCATTTT CSASTGGHSNQPQHF - - TRBV20-1 15 TRBJ1-5
TGCGCCAGCAGCTTCCAGACAGCCCTCAATCAGCCCCAGCATTTT CASSFQTALNQPQHF - - TRBV4-1 15 TRBJ1-5
TGCGCCAGCAGCCTGGGACTAGCGGGGGATATCGGGTCCTACGAGCAGTACTTC CASSLGLAGDIGSYEQYF TRBD2 few TRBV4-1 18 TRBJ2-7
TGCGCCAGCAGCCAGGCACGAAGGGAAAAACTGTTTTTT CASSQARREKLFF - - TRBV4-1 13 TRBJ1-4
TGCGCCAGCAGCTTGCAAGGACTAGGCACAGATACGCAGTATTTT CASSLQGLGTDTQYF TRBD2 few TRBV5-1 15 TRBJ2-3
TGCGCCAGCAGCCAGCCGGGGACAGGAGGCTACAATGAGCAGTTCTTC CASSQPGTGGYNEQFF TRBD1 few TRBV4-1 16 TRBJ2-1
TGTGCCATCAAAATCGAGGGAGGCAATGAGCAGTTCTTC CAIKIEGGNEQFF - few TRBV10-3 13 TRBJ2-1
TGCAGTGCTCCCCGGTTCGGAGGGTCCGGGGCCAACGTCCTGACTTTC CSAPRFGGSGANVLTF - once TRBV20-1 16 TRBJ2-6
TGTGCCAGCAGCGCTAGCGGGAGAGGACGGACCGGGGAGCTGTTTTTT CASSASGRGRTGELFF TRBD2 - TRBV7-2 16 TRBJ2-2
TGTGCCAGCAGTGAGGTCTCTCAGATTAACTATGGCTACACCTTC CASSEVSQINYGYTF - few TRBV6-1 15 TRBJ1-2
TGTGCCAGCTCACCACAGAGGACAGGCTGGGATTTATACGAGCAGTACTTC CASSPQRTGWDLYEQYF TRBD1 - TRBV18 17 TRBJ2-7
TGTGCCAGCAGCACCAGGGGGGACAGGTATACGGATGAGCAGTTCTTC CASSTRGDRYTDEQFF TRBD1 - TRBV7-7 16 TRBJ2-1
TGTGCCAGCAGCTTCGTGGGAGGGCCGGGGTACGAGCAGTACTTC CASSFVGGPGYEQYF TRBD2 - TRBV7-2 15 TRBJ2-7
TGTGCCAGCAGCTCAACCAAAGCGGGGGGGCCTACAGATACGCAGTATTTT CASSSTKAGGPTDTQYF TRBD2 few TRBV12-3/TRBV12-4 17 TRBJ2-3
TGTGCCAGCAGTTACCTTAGCGGGGCAGCCTACGAGCAGTACTTC CASSYLSGAAYEQYF TRBD2 - TRBV6-5 15 TRBJ2-7
TGCGCCAGCATCCCGGGACTAGCGGGACATTGGAGCTCCTACAATGAGCAGTTCTTC CASIPGLAGHWSSYNEQFF TRBD2 few TRBV4-1 19 TRBJ2-1
TGTGCCAGCAGAACGGGGCCTTCCAGTTCACCCCTCCACTTT CASRTGPSSSPLHF - - TRBV2 14 TRBJ1-6
TGTGCCAGCAGCCATCCGGGACAGAGCAACTATGGCTACACCTTC CASSHPGQSNYGYTF TRBD1 - TRBV4-2 15 TRBJ1-2
TGTACCAGCAGCTTCGACAGGGAAGATACGCAGTATTTT CTSSFDREDTQYF TRBD1 - TRBV7-2 13 TRBJ2-3
TGTGCCAGCCGTCTAGCGGGGGGGCACTATGAGCAGTTCTTC CASRLAGGHYEQFF TRBD2 few TRBV28 14 TRBJ2-1
TGTGCCAGCAGTCGCACAGGGTCAAAAGGCTACACCTTC CASSRTGSKGYTF - once TRBV27 13 TRBJ1-2